This entry concerns a single T cell receptor beta chain. Its antigen is unknown. The source of the sample is a study of T cell responses to AZD1222 COVID-19 vaccine. Regarding the study as a whole: Just a handful of AZD1222 recipients tested seropositive at baseline. The study found Spike-specific TCR breadth and depth rose after two AZD1222 doses. Repertoires in all cases were sampled only once the peak T cell response had passed. With dominance at 160-218 and 743-854, vaccine-associated CD4 TCRs spanned spike.

The data were produced by immunoSEQ multiplex PCR, yet TCRdb's version contains in-frame clones alone and is incomplete. The table lists approximately 190,000 clones, 93% of them singletons. The CDR3 has 13 amino acids. V was pared by 7 bases and J by 0 bases, with 9 bases between. From germline, CDR1 is MDHEN and CDR2 SYDVKM. This receptor was taken from an adult who received the AZD1222 COVID-19 vaccine. This chain joins TRBV28 and TRBJ1-1; unclear D gene. Here the sequenced sample was peripheral blood, taken 28 days after the second AZD1222 dose. In DNA form, the CDR3 reads TGTGCCAGCAACCGCCTGGTGAACACTGAAGCTTTCTTT. Translated: CASNRLVNTEAFF. The full variable domain, completed using reference TRBV28 and TRBJ1-1, is DVKVTQSSRYLVKRTGEKVFLECVQDMDHENMFWYRQDPGLGLRLIYFSYDVKMKEKGDIPEGYSVSREKKERFSLILESASTNQTSMYLCASNRLVNTEAFFGQGTRLTVV.